These T cell receptor beta chains were read from a single sample in a study of blood T cells in healthy people across ages. TCRdb re-derived calls from the 5' RACE reads in MiXCR, one entry per CDR3 protein. This sample carries fewer than 800,000 distinct CDR3 sequences, approximately 30% of them seen once, and the ten largest clones take 15%. The sample was blood. The receptors were sampled from a woman over 75 in good health. CDR3s include the opening cysteine and the closing phenylalanine or tryptophan. The order of the fields is V gene, CDR3 length, clone size, J gene, D gene, CDR3 protein, CDR3 DNA. The D gene is left open where the match is weak. Clone size is given for some rows only: seen once, a few or many times, or a class if the clone is expanded.

v_call: TRBV29-1
cdr3_length: 11
clone_size: NA
j_call: TRBJ1-1
d_call: TRBD1
cdr3_aa: CRGQMDTEAFF
cdr3_nt: TGCAGGGGACAGATGGACACTGAAGCTTTCTTT

v_call: TRBV2
cdr3_length: 16
clone_size: few
j_call: TRBJ2-7
d_call: TRBD2
cdr3_aa: CASSKTSGGSYNEQYF
cdr3_nt: TGTGCCAGCAGTAAAACTAGCGGGGGGTCCTACAATGAGCAGTACTTC

v_call: TRBV29-1
cdr3_length: 12
clone_size: NA
j_call: TRBJ1-1
d_call: TRBD1
cdr3_aa: CSVGQGGSVAFF
cdr3_nt: TGCAGCGTTGGGCAGGGGGGTTCGGTGGCTTTCTTT

v_call: TRBV13
cdr3_length: 14
clone_size: NA
j_call: TRBJ2-1
d_call: NA
cdr3_aa: CASSLVSSTDEQFF
cdr3_nt: TGTGCCAGCAGCTTAGTCTCTAGCACCGATGAGCAGTTCTTC

v_call: TRBV7-3
cdr3_length: 15
clone_size: few
j_call: TRBJ1-1
d_call: NA
cdr3_aa: CASSPLGNMNTEAFF
cdr3_nt: TGTGCCAGCAGCCCACTTGGCAACATGAACACTGAAGCTTTCTTT

v_call: TRBV7-2
cdr3_length: 14
clone_size: NA
j_call: TRBJ2-7
d_call: NA
cdr3_aa: CASSLVGETYEQYF
cdr3_nt: TGTGCCAGCAGCTTAGTTGGGGAAACCTACGAGCAGTACTTC

v_call: TRBV7-9
cdr3_length: 15
clone_size: NA
j_call: TRBJ2-1
d_call: NA
cdr3_aa: CASSFLVSSYNEQFF
cdr3_nt: TGTGCCAGCAGCTTCCTCGTGAGCTCCTACAATGAGCAGTTCTTC

v_call: TRBV6-1
cdr3_length: 14
clone_size: few
j_call: TRBJ2-2
d_call: NA
cdr3_aa: CASVLAMNTGELFF
cdr3_nt: TGTGCCAGCGTGCTAGCGATGAACACCGGGGAGCTGTTTTTT

v_call: TRBV27
cdr3_length: 16
clone_size: NA
j_call: TRBJ1-5
d_call: NA
cdr3_aa: CASSPMGGLSNQPQHF
cdr3_nt: TGTGCCAGCAGTCCTATGGGGGGACTCAGCAATCAGCCCCAGCATTTT

v_call: TRBV4-1
cdr3_length: 15
clone_size: once
j_call: TRBJ1-2
d_call: NA
cdr3_aa: CASSQDLKINYGYTF
cdr3_nt: TGCGCCAGCAGCCAAGATCTGAAAATAAACTATGGCTACACCTTC

v_call: TRBV12-3/TRBV12-4
cdr3_length: 15
clone_size: NA
j_call: TRBJ1-1
d_call: NA
cdr3_aa: CASSDYGGKGTEAFF
cdr3_nt: TGTGCCAGCAGTGATTATGGGGGGAAAGGCACTGAAGCTTTCTTT

v_call: TRBV7-9
cdr3_length: 14
clone_size: many
j_call: TRBJ1-6
d_call: NA
cdr3_aa: CASSPPGAPSPLHF
cdr3_nt: TGTGCCAGCAGCCCCCCGGGGGCACCTTCACCCCTCCACTTT

v_call: TRBV29-1
cdr3_length: 13
clone_size: few
j_call: TRBJ2-5
d_call: NA
cdr3_aa: CSALTPGRETQYF
cdr3_nt: TGCAGCGCCCTGACCCCAGGGCGGGAGACCCAGTACTTC

v_call: TRBV19
cdr3_length: 14
clone_size: NA
j_call: TRBJ1-2
d_call: NA
cdr3_aa: CASSASTGVGGYTF
cdr3_nt: TGTGCCAGTAGTGCCTCGACAGGAGTAGGTGGCTACACCTTC

v_call: TRBV5-1
cdr3_length: 13
clone_size: once
j_call: TRBJ2-1
d_call: NA
cdr3_aa: CASSLGGWDEQFF
cdr3_nt: TGCGCCAGCAGCTTGGGGGGTTGGGATGAGCAGTTCTTC

v_call: TRBV7-9
cdr3_length: 18
clone_size: NA
j_call: TRBJ2-5
d_call: TRBD2
cdr3_aa: CASSSGTSGGPGAETQYF
cdr3_nt: TGTGCCAGCAGCTCTGGGACTAGCGGGGGCCCTGGGGCCGAGACCCAGTACTTC

v_call: TRBV7-9
cdr3_length: 16
clone_size: NA
j_call: TRBJ2-4
d_call: NA
cdr3_aa: CASSSMDRIIKNIQYF
cdr3_nt: TGTGCCAGCAGCTCGATGGACAGAATAATTAAAAACATTCAGTACTTC

v_call: TRBV3-1
cdr3_length: 14
clone_size: NA
j_call: TRBJ2-1
d_call: NA
cdr3_aa: CASSFLGSEETQFF
cdr3_nt: TGTGCCAGCAGCTTCCTAGGGAGCGAAGAGACCCAGTTCTTC

v_call: TRBV27
cdr3_length: 11
clone_size: NA
j_call: TRBJ1-1
d_call: NA
cdr3_aa: CASSGFREAFF
cdr3_nt: TGTGCCAGCAGTGGATTCCGGGAAGCTTTCTTT

v_call: TRBV20-1
cdr3_length: 12
clone_size: NA
j_call: TRBJ2-7
d_call: TRBD1
cdr3_aa: CSLGQGSYEQYF
cdr3_nt: TGCAGTCTAGGACAGGGGTCCTACGAGCAGTACTTC

v_call: TRBV25-1
cdr3_length: 13
clone_size: once
j_call: TRBJ1-2
d_call: NA
cdr3_aa: CAGTEGTFDGYTF
cdr3_nt: TGTGCCGGCACCGAGGGTACATTTGATGGCTACACCTTC

v_call: TRBV20-1
cdr3_length: 15
clone_size: many
j_call: TRBJ2-7
d_call: NA
cdr3_aa: CSATPPRPRAYEQYF
cdr3_nt: TGCAGTGCTACCCCCCCTAGACCCCGCGCGTACGAGCAGTACTTC

v_call: TRBV20-1
cdr3_length: 12
clone_size: NA
j_call: TRBJ2-3
d_call: NA
cdr3_aa: CSATDIGDTQYF
cdr3_nt: TGCAGTGCTACGGACATCGGGGATACGCAGTATTTT

v_call: TRBV4-2
cdr3_length: 16
clone_size: many
j_call: TRBJ2-3
d_call: NA
cdr3_aa: CASSQDKVAHTDTQYF
cdr3_nt: TGTGCCAGCAGCCAAGATAAGGTAGCCCACACAGATACGCAGTATTTT

v_call: TRBV10-3
cdr3_length: 14
clone_size: many
j_call: TRBJ2-1
d_call: TRBD1
cdr3_aa: CAISRGQGSNEQFF
cdr3_nt: TGTGCCATCAGTAGGGGACAGGGGTCCAATGAGCAGTTCTTC

v_call: TRBV29-1
cdr3_length: 14
clone_size: once
j_call: TRBJ2-7
d_call: NA
cdr3_aa: CSVSGHPSSYEQYF
cdr3_nt: TGCAGCGTCTCGGGACACCCGAGCTCCTACGAGCAGTACTTC

v_call: TRBV7-8
cdr3_length: 18
clone_size: many
j_call: TRBJ2-1
d_call: TRBD2
cdr3_aa: CASSPLSLAGATYNEQFF
cdr3_nt: TGTGCCAGCAGCCCACTGAGCCTAGCGGGGGCCACCTACAATGAGCAGTTCTTC

v_call: TRBV5-1
cdr3_length: 13
clone_size: once
j_call: TRBJ2-7
d_call: NA
cdr3_aa: CAICDEGTYEQYF
cdr3_nt: TGCGCCATATGCGACGAGGGGACCTACGAGCAGTACTTC

v_call: TRBV6-5
cdr3_length: 15
clone_size: NA
j_call: TRBJ2-7
d_call: NA
cdr3_aa: CASSYRNPGFDEQYF
cdr3_nt: TGTGCCAGCAGTTATCGGAATCCGGGATTCGACGAGCAGTACTTC

v_call: TRBV15
cdr3_length: 15
clone_size: NA
j_call: TRBJ2-1
d_call: NA
cdr3_aa: CATSRPQVSYNEQFF
cdr3_nt: TGTGCCACCAGCAGACCACAGGTATCCTACAATGAGCAGTTCTTC

v_call: TRBV9
cdr3_length: 15
clone_size: NA
j_call: TRBJ2-1
d_call: TRBD1
cdr3_aa: CASSRRDRVDNEQFF
cdr3_nt: TGTGCCAGCAGCCGCCGAGACAGGGTGGACAATGAGCAGTTCTTC

v_call: TRBV9
cdr3_length: 15
clone_size: many
j_call: TRBJ2-1
d_call: NA
cdr3_aa: CASSLYGTEYNEQFF
cdr3_nt: TGTGCCAGCAGCCTTTACGGGACGGAGTACAATGAGCAGTTCTTC

v_call: TRBV7-3
cdr3_length: 17
clone_size: few
j_call: TRBJ2-2
d_call: NA
cdr3_aa: CASSLRAAGWNTGELFF
cdr3_nt: TGTGCCAGCAGCTTAAGGGCGGCGGGTTGGAACACCGGGGAGCTGTTTTTT

v_call: TRBV3-1
cdr3_length: 14
clone_size: many
j_call: TRBJ2-3
d_call: NA
cdr3_aa: CASSQDAGTDTQYF
cdr3_nt: TGTGCCAGCAGCCAAGATGCAGGCACAGATACGCAGTATTTT

v_call: TRBV20-1
cdr3_length: 15
clone_size: NA
j_call: TRBJ2-7
d_call: TRBD2
cdr3_aa: CSATAAGGPRSEQYF
cdr3_nt: TGCAGTGCTACCGCAGCGGGAGGCCCTAGAAGTGAGCAGTACTTC

v_call: TRBV7-3
cdr3_length: 18
clone_size: few
j_call: TRBJ2-3
d_call: TRBD2
cdr3_aa: CASSLGSRGGGATDTQYF
cdr3_nt: TGTGCCAGCAGCTTAGGATCTCGGGGCGGGGGGGCCACAGATACGCAGTATTTT

v_call: TRBV5-1
cdr3_length: 17
clone_size: many
j_call: TRBJ2-1
d_call: TRBD2
cdr3_aa: CASSLPETSGGLDEQFF
cdr3_nt: TGCGCCAGCAGCTTGCCGGAAACTAGCGGGGGGTTAGATGAGCAGTTCTTC

v_call: TRBV6-2/TRBV6-3
cdr3_length: 14
clone_size: NA
j_call: TRBJ1-1
d_call: NA
cdr3_aa: CASRLAGMNTEAFF
cdr3_nt: TGTGCCAGCAGGTTGGCAGGTATGAACACTGAAGCTTTCTTT

v_call: TRBV12-3/TRBV12-4
cdr3_length: 12
clone_size: many
j_call: TRBJ2-1
d_call: NA
cdr3_aa: CASSYRRNEQFF
cdr3_nt: TGTGCCAGCAGTTACAGGCGGAATGAGCAGTTCTTC

v_call: TRBV5-1
cdr3_length: 18
clone_size: NA
j_call: TRBJ2-4
d_call: TRBD2
cdr3_aa: CASSLVGLAGPAKNIQYF
cdr3_nt: TGCGCCAGCAGCTTGGTCGGGCTAGCGGGTCCAGCCAAAAACATTCAGTACTTC

v_call: TRBV4-1
cdr3_length: 17
clone_size: NA
j_call: TRBJ2-3
d_call: TRBD2
cdr3_aa: CASSQEETSGSGDTQYF
cdr3_nt: TGCGCCAGCAGCCAAGAAGAGACTAGCGGGAGTGGAGATACGCAGTATTTT

v_call: TRBV2
cdr3_length: 13
clone_size: few
j_call: TRBJ1-1
d_call: TRBD1
cdr3_aa: CASIKGAMTEAFF
cdr3_nt: TGTGCCAGCATAAAGGGGGCTATGACTGAAGCTTTCTTT

v_call: TRBV2
cdr3_length: 17
clone_size: once
j_call: TRBJ1-2
d_call: TRBD1
cdr3_aa: CASSPRFAGGSEDGYTF
cdr3_nt: TGTGCCAGCAGTCCCCGGTTTGCAGGGGGAAGTGAGGATGGCTACACCTTC

v_call: TRBV10-3
cdr3_length: 17
clone_size: many
j_call: TRBJ1-1
d_call: TRBD1
cdr3_aa: CAISGDGTGTGDTEAFF
cdr3_nt: TGTGCCATCAGTGGAGACGGGACAGGGACCGGGGACACTGAAGCTTTCTTT

v_call: TRBV29-1
cdr3_length: 14
clone_size: NA
j_call: TRBJ1-2
d_call: TRBD1
cdr3_aa: CSVEATDRGYGYTF
cdr3_nt: TGCAGCGTTGAAGCCACAGACAGGGGGTATGGCTACACCTTC

v_call: TRBV7-8
cdr3_length: 18
clone_size: few
j_call: TRBJ1-5
d_call: TRBD1
cdr3_aa: CASSSMGTGVGGNQPQHF
cdr3_nt: TGTGCCAGCAGCTCGATGGGGACAGGGGTAGGGGGAAATCAGCCCCAGCATTTT

v_call: TRBV27
cdr3_length: 12
clone_size: many
j_call: TRBJ2-7
d_call: NA
cdr3_aa: CASRSDGYEQYF
cdr3_nt: TGTGCCAGCAGATCGGACGGATACGAGCAGTACTTC

v_call: TRBV20-1
cdr3_length: 17
clone_size: NA
j_call: TRBJ2-7
d_call: TRBD2
cdr3_aa: CSARPLSGRGSVHEQYF
cdr3_nt: TGCAGTGCTAGGCCCCTGAGCGGGAGGGGGTCAGTCCACGAGCAGTACTTC

v_call: TRBV27
cdr3_length: 12
clone_size: many
j_call: TRBJ2-7
d_call: NA
cdr3_aa: CASSLSLFEQYF
cdr3_nt: TGTGCCAGCAGTTTATCTTTGTTCGAGCAGTACTTC

v_call: TRBV20-1
cdr3_length: 15
clone_size: NA
j_call: TRBJ2-1
d_call: TRBD1
cdr3_aa: CSARSPGQGANEQFF
cdr3_nt: TGCAGTGCTAGATCCCCGGGACAGGGGGCAAATGAGCAGTTCTTC

v_call: TRBV12-3/TRBV12-4
cdr3_length: 13
clone_size: many
j_call: TRBJ2-7
d_call: NA
cdr3_aa: CASSALPSYEQYF
cdr3_nt: TGTGCCAGCAGTGCACTACCGTCCTACGAGCAGTACTTC